The rows below give T cell receptor beta chains drawn from one sample of a study of Graves' ophthalmopathy and Graves' hyperthyroidism. A single record per CDR3 protein comes from TCRdb applying MiXCR to the multiplex PCR reads. The sample has 240,000 or so distinct CDR3 sequences, around 50% seen once. Material for sequencing was peripheral blood. Every receptor here comes from an adult man with Graves' ophthalmopathy. The CDR3 runs from the conserved cysteine through the conserved F or W. Each record gives: D gene, J gene, clone size, V gene, CDR3 DNA, CDR3 protein. A D gene is named only where the DNA matches it firmly. A clone size is listed for some rows: how often the clone was seen (once, few, many), or a class if it is expanded.

. | TRBJ1-2 | few | TRBV20-1 | TGCAGTGCTAGAGGGTCCCACGGCTACACCTTC | CSARGSHGYTF
. | TRBJ1-1 | many | TRBV12-3/TRBV12-4 | TGTGCCAGCAGTTTCGTTGGATGGGCTTTCTTT | CASSFVGWAFF
. | TRBJ2-7 | . | TRBV20-1 | TGCAGTGCTAGGGCCCCGACGGGCACCTACGAGCAGTACTTC | CSARAPTGTYEQYF
. | TRBJ1-5 | . | TRBV20-1 | TGCAGTGCTAGACCGGACACCAATCAGCCCCAGCATTTT | CSARPDTNQPQHF
TRBD2 | TRBJ2-5 | . | TRBV6-5 | TGTGCTCCCCTAGCCAGGACTAGCTCTATCCAAGAGACCCAGTACTTC | CAPLARTSSIQETQYF
. | TRBJ1-4 | . | TRBV4-1 | TGCGCCAGCAGCCGCGGACGGCTATCCGGGACTAATGAAAAACTGTTTTTT | CASSRGRLSGTNEKLFF
TRBD1 | TRBJ1-2 | . | TRBV29-1 | TGCAGCGTTGAAGAACGGGACAGGGACCCCTATGGCTACACCTTC | CSVEERDRDPYGYTF
. | TRBJ1-1 | . | TRBV9 | TGTGCCAGCAGCGTAGCTACTATGAACACTGAAGCTTTCTTT | CASSVATMNTEAFF
TRBD1 | TRBJ1-3 | . | TRBV12-3/TRBV12-4 | TGTGCCAGCAGAAGGACAGGATTCGTAAACACCATATATTTT | CASRRTGFVNTIYF
. | TRBJ1-2 | . | TRBV7-2 | TGTGCCAGCAGCTTACGGCCGCGAGACCCTAACTATGGCTACACCTTC | CASSLRPRDPNYGYTF
TRBD1 | TRBJ2-7 | many | TRBV2 | TGTGCCAGCAATCCGGGACAGGGGGCTATGCAGTACTTC | CASNPGQGAMQYF
TRBD1 | TRBJ2-5 | . | TRBV12-3/TRBV12-4 | TGTGCCAGCAGATCGGGACAGGGAGAGACCCAGTACTTC | CASRSGQGETQYF
TRBD2 | TRBJ2-7 | few | TRBV15 | TGTGCCACCAGATTTAGCGGGGTCTCCTACGAGCAGTACTTC | CATRFSGVSYEQYF
TRBD1 | TRBJ1-6 | . | TRBV28 | TGTGCCAGCAGCACCGGGACAGACTATAATTCACCCCTCCACTTT | CASSTGTDYNSPLHF
. | TRBJ1-6 | . | TRBV20-1 | TGCAGTGCTGTTAGGGCCTTAGTCAATTCACCCCTCCACTTT | CSAVRALVNSPLHF
. | TRBJ2-7 | . | TRBV29-1 | TGCAGCGCTAGTGGAACAGGGACCTACGAGCAGTACTTC | CSASGTGTYEQYF
. | TRBJ1-4 | . | TRBV9 | TGTGCCAGCAGCGCCGGTGGGTCGGCCGCAACTAATGAAAAACTGTTTTTT | CASSAGGSAATNEKLFF
TRBD2 | TRBJ2-7 | once | TRBV20-1 | TGCAGTGCTAGAGTCCCGGGGAGGGACTACGAGCAGTACTTC | CSARVPGRDYEQYF
. | TRBJ1-1 | many | TRBV7-8 | TGTGCCAGCAGCTTAATTTCCGTGCCTGAAGCTTTCTTT | CASSLISVPEAFF
. | TRBJ2-7 | few | TRBV12-3/TRBV12-4 | TGTGCCAGCAGTTTGGCCCTACTAGGGAACGAGCAGTACTTC | CASSLALLGNEQYF
. | TRBJ1-4 | . | TRBV7-8 | TGTGCCAGCAGCTTAGGGCAGGGGCGAAGGAATGAGAAACTGTTTTTT | CASSLGQGRRNEKLFF
. | TRBJ1-5 | . | TRBV7-2 | TGTGCCAGCAGTACGAATAGCAATCAGCCCCAGCATTTT | CASSTNSNQPQHF
. | TRBJ1-2 | few | TRBV3-1 | TGTGCCAGCAGCCAAGAAGGGCCGCAGCTCAGGGGCTACACCTTC | CASSQEGPQLRGYTF
. | TRBJ1-1 | . | TRBV20-1 | TGCAGTACTTTCGTCACTGAAGCTTTCTTT | CSTFVTEAFF
TRBD2 | TRBJ2-2 | few | TRBV10-3 | TGTGCCATCAGACCGGGACTAGCGGGACCGAACACCGGGGAGCTGTTTTTT | CAIRPGLAGPNTGELFF
. | TRBJ2-5 | . | TRBV10-3 | TGTGCCATCAGCAGGGATCAAGAGACCCAGTACTTC | CAISRDQETQYF